This TCR beta chain was identified during a study of blood T cell repertoires in COVID-19 (TCRdb year 2020). Concerning the study at large: Samples covering the acute and convalescent phases of COVID-19 were provided by collaborators in the United States, Italy and Spain. The sample metadata nearly always contained a de-identified subject ID, COVID-19 status, age in years and sex. The samples were drawn from the first 160 participants of the ongoing ImmuneRACE study and from roughly 1,300 subjects provided by 6 global collaborators. Where available, HLA class I and class II types were obtained from metadata supplied by the sample provider rather than from assay-based typing. The repertoires were made available in a free public database intended to serve as a resource for research on the immune response to SARS-CoV-2. Subjects who had been exposed to COVID-19, were actively infected with it, or had recovered from it provided the deeply sampled blood TCRbeta repertoires that made up the dataset. The material from the prospective study consisted of cDNA or gDNA derived from T cells, B-cell-depleted T cells, or PBMCs. Points the paper makes about the study in general: The amount of clinical and demographic metadata varied by source and participant and was provided uncurated.

The collaborating institutions used their own protocols to collect whole blood in K2EDTA tubes. For TCRbeta analysis, collaborator samples were shipped as frozen whole blood, as isolated PBMCs, or as DNA extracted from either sample type. CDR1 and CDR2, per the germline V gene (reference sequence), are SGHNT and YYREEE. The CDR3 holds 15 amino acids from the cysteine to the phenylalanine. The CDR3 DNA has 45 bases and is translated from base 1. The V end gives up 4 bases and the J end 2 bases, leaving 3 bases in the junction not matched to a gene. TCRbeta CDR3 regions were amplified from genomic DNA by means of the immunoSEQ Assay, a bias-controlled multiplex PCR. The published analysis was carried out like this. Nucleated cell counts per sample were estimated from amplification of reference gene primers within the assay. To quantify the absolute abundance of each unique TCRbeta CDR3 rearrangement, sequence reads were collapsed and filtered. Productive Simpson clonality was computed per sample as the square root of Simpson's diversity index over productive rearrangements. TCRdb carries this immuneACCESS record with in-frame sequences only. Its versions omit some clonotypes, under half of them owing to an unresolved V gene in the studies checked, with the rest unexplained. Clone size and V and J calls were adopted from that table, with D and trimming inferred from the DNA. The sample data list about 70,000 clones, and approximately 85% of these were observed just once. The ten largest clones take up under 6% of the sample.

This clone was observed a single time. What antigen it recognizes has not been identified. The record has no base qualities; no much larger clone is one base away. Sequenced input: peripheral blood. The clonotype comes from a man older than 75 with acute or convalescent COVID-19. The rearrangement joined TRBV5-4 to TRBJ1-2, with 12 bases in between that match TRBD1. The CDR3 region: CASSRDRGLNYGYTF. The DNA sequence follows: TGTGCCAGCAGCCGGGACAGGGGGCTGAACTATGGCTACACCTTC.